The 11 T cell receptor beta chains below all came from one sample that was sequenced in a study of T cells after yellow fever vaccination. TCRdb analysed the 5' RACE reads with MiXCR anew, one entry per CDR3 protein. The sample holds under 550,000 distinct CDR3 sequences, roughly a fifth seen once. Material: PBMCs, obtained more than 20 days after the first yellow fever vaccination. These receptors were obtained from a man aged 18 to 35 who received the YFV17D yellow fever vaccine.

J is TRBJ1-2 and V is TRBV7-9; a weak D match, TRBD1 (5 bases). V was trimmed by 1 base and J by 4 bases, leaving 10 bases between them. The CDR3 covers 14 residues. The V gene's germline CDR1 is SEHNR and CDR2 FQNEAQ (reference sequence). The CDR3 sequence is CASSLGGRSYGYTF. The CDR3 DNA follows: TGTGCCAGCAGCTTAGGGGGCAGATCCTATGGCTACACCTTC.

This clonotype was seen many times. V is TRBV7-2 and J is TRBJ2-5; 13 bases are a match to TRBD2. The germline CDR1 and CDR2 sequences are SGHTA and FQGNSA. The CDR3 contains 15 residues. V gave up 6 bases and J gave up 5 bases; unmatched junction bases: 6. CDR3: CASRRGLAGEETQYF. The CDR3 nucleotides are TGTGCCAGCAGACGAGGACTAGCGGGGGAGGAGACCCAGTACTTC.

This clonotype was seen a handful of times. The chain couples TRBV18 to TRBJ2-1; D uncertain. CDR3 size: 13 residues. The V and J ends lost 0 bases and 10 bases respectively, with 10 bases between them. CDR1 is KGHSH and CDR2 is LQKENI in the germline V gene. CDR3 in amino acids: CASSPPALLEQFF. CDR3 nucleotides: TGTGCCAGCTCACCACCCGCGCTCCTAGAGCAGTTCTTC.

This chain links TRBV7-9 with TRBJ1-4, with D perhaps TRBD1 (6 bases). The CDR3 totals 15 residues. Trimming removed 0 bases from V and 9 bases from J, with 14 bases in between. Germline CDR1 SEHNR, CDR2 FQNEAQ (reference sequence). This CDR3 reads CASSLAKGDDQKLFF. In DNA, the CDR3 is TGTGCCAGCAGCTTAGCTAAGGGGGACGATCAAAAACTGTTTTTT.

This clonotype was seen only once. The chain uses TRBV4-1 and TRBJ2-5; weak D call: TRBD1 (5 bases). The CDR3 runs 15 residues. V lost 4 bases, J lost 6 bases, and 18 bases lay in between. Germline V gene data show CDR1 as MGHRA and CDR2 as YSYEKL. DNA of the CDR3: TGCGCCAGCAGCCCATTTTGGACGGTGGGGCAGACCCAGTACTTC. It codes for CASSPFWTVGQTQYF.

This clonotype turned up a few times. This chain uses TRBV5-1 with TRBJ1-6, with a possible D match to TRBD1 (6 bases). Germline CDR1 reads SGHRS; CDR2 reads YFSETQ. V was trimmed by 1 base and J by 7 bases, leaving 15 bases between them. The CDR3 is 16 residues long. For the CDR3, the DNA is TGCGCCAGCAGCTTGCGGTCCCGGGACACCAATTCACCCCTCCACTTT. Translated, it gives CASSLRSRDTNSPLHF.

This clonotype was counted at least ten times. V is TRBV19 and J is TRBJ1-1, with 10 nucleotides matching TRBD1. The CDR3 consists of 17 residues. The germline V gene encodes CDR1 LNHDA and CDR2 SQIVND (reference sequence). Trimming cost V 7 bases and J 3 bases; bases outside gene matches: 14. This CDR3 reads CASNSYDRGQEDTEAFF. Written as DNA, the CDR3 is TGTGCCAGTAATTCCTATGACAGGGGGCAAGAGGACACTGAAGCTTTCTTT. The full variable domain, completed using reference TRBV19 and TRBJ1-1, is DGGITQSPKYLFRKEGQNVTLSCEQNLNHDAMYWYRQDPGQGLRLIYYSQIVNDFQKGDIAEGYSVSREKKESFPLTVTSAQKNPTAFYLCASNSYDRGQEDTEAFFGQGTRLTVV.

This clonotype has a handful of counts. This chain joins TRBV4-2 and TRBJ1-5; TRBD1 is a possible D gene (5 bases). There are 13 residues in the CDR3. Germline V gene sequence: CDR1 LGHNA, CDR2 YNFKEQ. V shed 0 bases and J shed 15 bases, with 15 bases lying between them. The CDR3 nucleotides are TGTGCCAGCAGCCAAGATCTAGGACAAAGACTGCATTTT. Translating gives CASSQDLGQRLHF.

The rearrangement uses TRBV25-1 and TRBJ2-6; TRBD1 aligns across 8 bases. The CDR3 is 18 residues long. CDR1 MGHDK and CDR2 SYGVNS come from the germline V gene. V lost 4 bases to trimming and J lost 3 bases; unmatched junction nucleotides: 11. The CDR3 coding sequence is TGTGCCAGCAGTGCCCTTAGGCAGGGGGCAATTGGGGCCAACGTCCTGACTTTC. Translated: CASSALRQGAIGANVLTF.

This clonotype was observed a handful of times. This chain joins TRBV20-1 and TRBJ2-3; D uncertain. CDR3 length: 14 residues. V was clipped by 5 bases and J by 1 base, with 13 bases between them. Germline lookup yields CDR1 DFQATT and CDR2 SNEGSKA (reference sequence). As DNA, the CDR3 is TGCAGTGCTCGCCGAGCAGCAGGCACAGATACGCAGTATTTT. Residues: CSARRAAGTDTQYF.

This clonotype was found a few times. The chain employs TRBV4-1 and TRBJ1-5; 7 bases agree with TRBD1. Germline V gene lookup returns CDR1 MGHRA and CDR2 YSYEKL. The V gene end was trimmed by 3 bases and the J gene end by 2 bases; junction bases not matched to a gene: 4. CDR3 length equals 15 residues. The CDR3 region has the DNA TGCGCCAGCAGCCAGACAGGGCTCGGCAATCAGCCCCAGCATTTT. Translating gives CASSQTGLGNQPQHF.